This T cell receptor beta chain was identified during a study of T-cell reconstitution after alpha-beta-depleted transplantation in children. Whole-study findings and limits: Expanded graft clones numbering several hundred reportedly gave rise to alpha-beta T cells about two months after transplant. Most T-cell counts and diversity one year after the transplant came from T cells that were newly produced. The high TCRbeta diversity at day 60 in some patients came from surviving recipient T cells and thymic progenitors.

Library preparation (for TCRbeta) was performed with unique molecular identifiers. TCRdb ran MiXCR on the PCR reads and lists one entry per CDR3 protein. The sample yields 90,000 to 100,000 distinct CDR3 sequences, roughly a quarter seen once. Trimming cost V 9 bases and J 1 base, with 22 bases left between them. The CDR3 loop spans 17 amino acids. Per germline, CDR1 SNHLY and CDR2 FYNNEI. This clonotype was observed a few times. What it binds is unknown. The chain employs TRBV2 and TRBJ1-5; tentative D call: TRBD1 (5 bases). The TCR was taken from a boy aged 2 to 9 with acute lymphoblastic leukemia, due to receive a stem cell transplant. The sample in question was PBMCs, obtained before TCRalphabeta/CD19-depleted stem cell transplant. CDR3 residues: CASSPPIVGRSNQPQHF. CDR3 nucleotides: TGTGCCAGTAGCCCCCCAATTGTGGGACGCAGCAATCAGCCCCAGCATTTT.